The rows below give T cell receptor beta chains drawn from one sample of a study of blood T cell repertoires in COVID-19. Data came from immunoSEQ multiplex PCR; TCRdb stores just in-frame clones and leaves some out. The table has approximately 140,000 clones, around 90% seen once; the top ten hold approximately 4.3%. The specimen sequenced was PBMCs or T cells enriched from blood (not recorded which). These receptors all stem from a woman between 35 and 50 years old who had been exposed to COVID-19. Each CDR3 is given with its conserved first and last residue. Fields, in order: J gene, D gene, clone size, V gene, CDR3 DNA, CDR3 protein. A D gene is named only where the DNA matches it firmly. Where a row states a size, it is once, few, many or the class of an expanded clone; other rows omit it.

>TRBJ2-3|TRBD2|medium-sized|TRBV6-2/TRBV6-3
TGTGCCAGCAGTTACGGGCGGGGGTCTGATACGCAGTATTTT
CASSYGRGSDTQYF
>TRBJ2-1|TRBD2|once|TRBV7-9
TGTGCCAGCAGCCCTCGACTAGCCCGGAGCTCCTACAATGAGCAGTTCTTC
CASSPRLARSSYNEQFF
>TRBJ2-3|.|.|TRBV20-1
TGCAGTGCTAGCGGGACAGATACGCAGTATTTT
CSASGTDTQYF
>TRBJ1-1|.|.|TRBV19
TGTGCCAGTAGTATGGTCGGGGAGATCGGGGGAGCTTTCTTT
CASSMVGEIGGAFF
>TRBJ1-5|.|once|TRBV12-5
TGTGCTAGTGGTCGTGACCGGGGCAATCAGCCCCAGCATTTT
CASGRDRGNQPQHF
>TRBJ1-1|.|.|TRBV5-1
TGCGCCAGCAGCTTTAACGTCGGTGGAAAGGGGTTCTTT
CASSFNVGGKGFF
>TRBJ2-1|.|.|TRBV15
TGTGCCACCAGCAAACGGGGGAGCTACAATGAGCAGTTCTTC
CATSKRGSYNEQFF
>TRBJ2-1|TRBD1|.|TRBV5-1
TGCGCCAGCAGCACCGGACAGGGGCAAACCTACAATGAGCAGTTCTTC
CASSTGQGQTYNEQFF
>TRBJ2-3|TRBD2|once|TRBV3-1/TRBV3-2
TGTGCCAGCAGCCAAATGGGGAAGGCTAGCGGGGATACGCAGTATTTT
CASSQMGKASGDTQYF
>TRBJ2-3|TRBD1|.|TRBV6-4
TGTGCCAGCAGTGACTCACCGGACAGGGGGACAGATACGCAGTATTTT
CASSDSPDRGTDTQYF
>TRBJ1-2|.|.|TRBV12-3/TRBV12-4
TGTGCCAGCAGTTTGCAGGGTTTCAGTGGCTACACCTTC
CASSLQGFSGYTF
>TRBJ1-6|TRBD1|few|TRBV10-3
TGTGCCATCAGTCCGGGACAGCGAGGATTCAATTCACCCCTCCACTTT
CAISPGQRGFNSPLHF
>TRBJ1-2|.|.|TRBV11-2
TGTGCCAGCAGAAGCCCGGGACACCTCTATGGCTACACCTTC
CASRSPGHLYGYTF
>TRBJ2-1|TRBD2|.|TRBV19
TGTGCCAGTAGGTCTGGGCTAGCGGGCTACAATGAGCAGTTCTTC
CASRSGLAGYNEQFF
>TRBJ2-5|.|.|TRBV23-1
TGCGCCAGCAGTCGGGGGGGCTGGACAGAGACCCAGTACTTC
CASSRGGWTETQYF
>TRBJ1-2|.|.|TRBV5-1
TGCGCCAGCAGTGAGGGGGTTTCCTATGGCTACACCTTC
CASSEGVSYGYTF
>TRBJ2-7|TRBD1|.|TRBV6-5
TGTGCCAGCAGCACCATCCGACAGGGTGTCAACGAGCAGTACTTC
CASSTIRQGVNEQYF
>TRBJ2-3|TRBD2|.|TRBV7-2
TGTGCCAGCAGCTTAGTGGGTAGCGGGGATACGCAGTATTTT
CASSLVGSGDTQYF
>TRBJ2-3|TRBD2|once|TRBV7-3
TGTGCCAGCAGCTTAGCTAGCGGAAACACAGATACGCAGTATTTT
CASSLASGNTDTQYF
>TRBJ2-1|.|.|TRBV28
TGTGCCAGCAGGCAGGGGGGTAATGAGCAGTTCTTC
CASRQGGNEQFF
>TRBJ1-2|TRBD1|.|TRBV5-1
TGCGCCAGCAGCTCGACAGGGATTGATGGCTACACCTTC
CASSSTGIDGYTF
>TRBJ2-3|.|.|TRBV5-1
TGCGCCAGCAGTCCCCGAGTGGACAGAGGTTTTTTGGATACGCAGTATTTT
CASSPRVDRGFLDTQYF
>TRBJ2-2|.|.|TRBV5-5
TGTGCCAGCAGCTTGGAGTCAAAGACGGGTGGGAGAACCGGGGAGCTGTTTTTT
CASSLESKTGGRTGELFF
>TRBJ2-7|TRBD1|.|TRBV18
TGTGCCAGCTCACCAGGGGGACAGGGAGCCCACGAGCAGTACTTC
CASSPGGQGAHEQYF
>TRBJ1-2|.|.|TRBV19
TGTGCCAGTAGTATACAGGGGTTGGACTATGGCTACACCTTC
CASSIQGLDYGYTF
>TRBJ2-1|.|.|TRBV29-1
TGCAGCGTTGTTGGAGCGGGTTCATACAATGAGCAGTTCTTC
CSVVGAGSYNEQFF
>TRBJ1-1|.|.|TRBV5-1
TGCGCCAGCAGCTTTAACGGTGAGGCGGGGGGCGAAGCTTTCTTT
CASSFNGEAGGEAFF
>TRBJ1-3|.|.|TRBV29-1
TGCAGCGTTGTGAGGGAAGGACGGCTCTCTGGAAACACCATATATTTT
CSVVREGRLSGNTIYF
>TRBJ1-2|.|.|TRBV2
TGTGCCAGCAGTGAAGCCCTCCGTGTCGCCTTC
CASSEALRVAF
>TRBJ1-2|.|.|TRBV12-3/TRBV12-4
TGTGCCAGCAGATTAAGGAGCGGCTACACCTTC
CASRLRSGYTF
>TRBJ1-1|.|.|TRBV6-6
TGTGCCAGCAGAGCCCTTTTGAACACTGAAGCTTTCTTT
CASRALLNTEAFF
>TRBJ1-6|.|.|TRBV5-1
TGCGCCAGCAGCTTGGACAGCAATTCACCCCTCCACTTT
CASSLDSNSPLHF
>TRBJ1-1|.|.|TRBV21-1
TGTGCCAGCAGCACAACCCGAGGACAGCGGTTTCGTCTCGGGAACACTGAAGCTTTCTTT
CASSTTRGQRFRLGNTEAFF
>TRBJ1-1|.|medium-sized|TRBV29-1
TGCAGCGTTGAAAGGGGTTCGAACACTGAAGCTTTCTTT
CSVERGSNTEAFF
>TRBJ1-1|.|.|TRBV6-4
TGTGCCAGCAGTGTGGAGGCAGGGAGGACTGAAGCTTTCTTT
CASSVEAGRTEAFF
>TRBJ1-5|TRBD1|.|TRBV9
TGTGCCAGCAGCCCCGAAGGGGACAGGTCTCAGCCCCAGCATTTT
CASSPEGDRSQPQHF
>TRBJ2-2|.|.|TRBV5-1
TGCGCCAGCAGCTATTCGAGGGCGGCCGGGGAGCTGTTTTTT
CASSYSRAAGELFF
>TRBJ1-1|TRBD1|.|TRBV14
TGTGCCAGCAGCCAAAATGGGGCGACAGGGTGGGGCACTGAAGCTTTCTTT
CASSQNGATGWGTEAFF
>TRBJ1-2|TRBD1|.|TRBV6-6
TGTGCCAGCAGGGCCCCAGGGGGTGTCTATGGCTACACCTTC
CASRAPGGVYGYTF
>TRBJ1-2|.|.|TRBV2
TGTGCCAGCAGTGAACAGGTTTTGGCTAACTATGGCTACACCTTC
CASSEQVLANYGYTF
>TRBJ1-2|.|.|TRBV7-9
TGTGCCAGCAGCTCCCCCGTGAAGCTCTATGGCTACACCTTC
CASSSPVKLYGYTF
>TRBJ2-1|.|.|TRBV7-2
TGTGCCAGCAGCCTGGGACTTGTCCCAGGCCATGAGCAGTTCTTC
CASSLGLVPGHEQFF
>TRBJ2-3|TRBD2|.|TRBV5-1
TGCGCCAGCAGCGTATTAGCGGGGGGCAGCACAGATACGCAGTATTTT
CASSVLAGGSTDTQYF
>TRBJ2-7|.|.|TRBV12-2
TGTGCAAGTCGCTTAATGGAGGGGGCAGGAGGCTACGAGCAGTACTTC
CASRLMEGAGGYEQYF
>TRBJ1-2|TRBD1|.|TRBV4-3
TGCGCCAGCAGCCAAGAATTGGACAGGGCGACTGGCTACACCTTC
CASSQELDRATGYTF
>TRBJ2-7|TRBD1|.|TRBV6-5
TGTGCCAGCAGGCCTTTAGACAGGGAGAGGTACGAGCAGTACTTC
CASRPLDRERYEQYF
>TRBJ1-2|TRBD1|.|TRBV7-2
TGTGCCAGCAGCTTAAGGGGACGGACAGGGGGGTCCTATGGCTACACCTTC
CASSLRGRTGGSYGYTF
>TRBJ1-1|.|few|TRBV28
TGTGCCAGCAGTTTGGGGGGAAACATGAACACTGAAGCTTTCTTT
CASSLGGNMNTEAFF
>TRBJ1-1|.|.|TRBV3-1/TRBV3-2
TGTGCCAGCAGCCAAGATGAGGGTACTGAAGCTTTCTTT
CASSQDEGTEAFF
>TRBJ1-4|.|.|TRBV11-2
TGTGCCAGCAGCCCGACGGTGGACAGCAATGAAAAACTGTTTTTT
CASSPTVDSNEKLFF